The clone carrying this T cell receptor (beta chain) was seen many times. The data originate from a study of T cells after posttransplantation cyclophosphamide. J gave up 4 bases and V 0 bases, and 4 bases lay outside the gene matches. Germline V gene sequence: CDR1 SGHRS, CDR2 YFSETQ. The CDR3 is 14 amino acids. Clones were read by immunoSEQ multiplex PCR, and TCRdb kept only the in-frame ones, dropping some. The sample has tens of thousands of clones, none seen only once; the top ten hold about 2%. The related graft donor's blood sample was taken on the day of bone marrow donation. The gene calls are TRBV5-1 and TRBJ2-7; 7 bases match TRBD1. Input material: PBMCs. The source is a man aged 40-49 years in good health, CMV-negative, and a related stem cell transplant donor. For the CDR3, the DNA is TGCGCCAGCAGCTTGGTAAGGGGACAGTACGAGCAGTACGTC. Its protein is CASSLVRGQYEQYV.